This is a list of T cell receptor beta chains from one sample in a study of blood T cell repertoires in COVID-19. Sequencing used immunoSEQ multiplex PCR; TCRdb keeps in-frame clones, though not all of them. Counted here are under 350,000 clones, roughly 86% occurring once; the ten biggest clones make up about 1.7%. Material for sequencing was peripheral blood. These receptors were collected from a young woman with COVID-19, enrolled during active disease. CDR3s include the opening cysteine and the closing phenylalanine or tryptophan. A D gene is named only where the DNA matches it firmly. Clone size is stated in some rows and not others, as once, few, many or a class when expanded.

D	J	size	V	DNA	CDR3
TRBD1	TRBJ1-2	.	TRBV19	TGTGCCAGTAGTATTCGGGACAGATTTTTAAACTATGGCTACACCTTC	CASSIRDRFLNYGYTF
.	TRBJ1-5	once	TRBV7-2	TGTGCCAGCAGCCCTTTTAATCAGCCCCAGCATTTT	CASSPFNQPQHF
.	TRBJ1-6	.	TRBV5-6	TGTGCCAGCAGCTCGGACTGGGGAGTAAAAATGGTTTCACCCCTCCACTTT	CASSSDWGVKMVSPLHF
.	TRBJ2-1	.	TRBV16	TGTGCCAGCAGCCAGGACAGATCCTACAATGAGCAGTTCTTC	CASSQDRSYNEQFF
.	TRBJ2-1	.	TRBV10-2	TGCGCCAGCAGTGAGTCAACAGGGTACTACAATGAGCAGTTCTTC	CASSESTGYYNEQFF
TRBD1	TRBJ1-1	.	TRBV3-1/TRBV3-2	TGTGCCAGCAGCCTTCGACAGGGGTCTGAAGCTTTCTTT	CASSLRQGSEAFF
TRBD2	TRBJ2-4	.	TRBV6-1	TGTGCCAGCAGTGAAGCGAGGGTACGGGGGGGGCTAGCCAAAAACATTCAGTACTTC	CASSEARVRGGLAKNIQYF
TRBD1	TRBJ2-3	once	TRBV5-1	TGCGCCAGCAGCTTGGAGGACAGGGGTACAGATACGCAGTATTTT	CASSLEDRGTDTQYF
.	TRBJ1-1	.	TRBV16	TGTGCCAGCAGCCCGGTGGCAAAGGAGACTGAAGCTTTCTTT	CASSPVAKETEAFF
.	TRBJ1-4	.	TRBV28	TGTGCCAGCAGCTACCAAGGCGGGGGTGAAAAACTGTTTTTT	CASSYQGGGEKLFF
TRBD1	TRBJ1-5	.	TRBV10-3	TGTGCCATCAGTCTTCGGACAGGGACGGATCAGCCCCAGCATTTT	CAISLRTGTDQPQHF
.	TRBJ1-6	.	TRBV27	TGTGCCAGCAGTTCCGGGAATTCACCCCTCCACTTT	CASSSGNSPLHF
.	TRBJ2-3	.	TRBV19	TGTGCCAGTGCGGCCGGTGCCGGCACAGATACGCAGTATTTT	CASAAGAGTDTQYF
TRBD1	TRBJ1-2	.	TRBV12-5	TGTGCTAGTGGTTTACGGACAGGGTATGGCTACACCTTC	CASGLRTGYGYTF
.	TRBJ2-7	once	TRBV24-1	TGTGCCACCAGTGACCCCACGGGACAAAGCTACGAGCAGTACTTC	CATSDPTGQSYEQYF
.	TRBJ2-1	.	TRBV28	TGTGCCAGCACCCAGCGACAGGTCAGCGGTGAGCAGTTCTTC	CASTQRQVSGEQFF
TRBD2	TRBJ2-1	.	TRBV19	TGTGCCAGTAGACGCGGGACTAGCGGATACAATGAGCAGTTCTTC	CASRRGTSGYNEQFF
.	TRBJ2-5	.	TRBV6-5	TGTGCCAGCAGCGTTGCGGCTGCTGGGGAGACCCAGTACTTC	CASSVAAAGETQYF
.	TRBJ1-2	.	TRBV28	TGTGCCAGCAGTCTAAGGGTTTCGGGGGTGGGCTACACCTTC	CASSLRVSGVGYTF
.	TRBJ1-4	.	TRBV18	TGTGCCAGCTCCCGGGGGGGGCCTGCTGCAACTAATGAAAAACTGTTTTTT	CASSRGGPAATNEKLFF
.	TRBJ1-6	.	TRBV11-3	TGTGCCAGCAGCTTAGGGCAGGTTAATTCACCCCTCCACTTT	CASSLGQVNSPLHF
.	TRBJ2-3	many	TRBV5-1	TGCGCCAGCAGCAAGACAAAAACACAGGGCTGGTACACAGATACGCAGTATTTT	CASSKTKTQGWYTDTQYF